This entry is about one T cell receptor beta chain. The data derive from a study of identical twins. CDR3 length equals 18 residues. Germline lookup yields CDR1 LGHNA and CDR2 YSLEER. With 0 bases removed from V and 1 base from J, the gap between germline ends came to 13 bases. A universal primer binding site was introduced by template switching. The final cDNA contained unique molecular identifiers. From the 5' RACE reads, TCRdb called clonotypes with MiXCR, one entry per CDR3 protein. The data show around 570,000 distinct CDR3 sequences, with around a tenth seen just once and roughly 3% held by the top ten. This sample also appeared in a second study, on yellow fever vaccine responses in identical twins.

J is TRBJ2-6 and V is TRBV4-3; D is perhaps TRBD1 (6 bases). The sequencing sample was made of PBMCs. The source of this sequence is a woman younger than 30 in good health. CDR3 sequence reads: CASSQDWTASSGANVLTF. The CDR3 nucleotides read TGCGCCAGCAGCCAAGATTGGACAGCGAGTTCTGGGGCCAACGTCCTGACTTTC.